Detailed here is one T cell receptor (beta chain). The CDR3 is 15 residues long. CDR1 and CDR2 (germline): MDHEN, SYDVKM. The V end lost 6 bases, the J end lost 0 bases, and 12 bases lay between the germline ends. These data come from a study of technical replicates of blood from a few donors. Some clones are missing from TCRdb's copy, which holds only in-frame ones; the method was immunoSEQ multiplex PCR. The table has approximately 75,000 clones, around 97% seen once. The TCR originated in a human donor in good health. Sequencing was carried out using T cells isolated from PBMCs. The chain combines TRBV28 with TRBJ1-3, with D tentatively TRBD1 (6 bases). The CDR3 nucleotides are TGTGCCAGCAGGCCCGGACAGCGCTCTGGAAACACCATATATTTT. It specifies CASRPGQRSGNTIYF.